The 7 T cell receptor beta chains below were found in one sample sequenced in a study of blood T cell repertoires in COVID-19. Generated by immunoSEQ multiplex PCR, the TCRdb table keeps only in-frame clones and is missing some. The sample contains about 460,000 clones, around nine tenths of which appear only once. Input material: PBMCs or T cells enriched from blood (not recorded which). The receptors were gathered from a woman aged 60 to 75 who had recovered from COVID-19.

This chain joins TRBV9 and TRBJ1-4; 8 positions match TRBD1. V was clipped by 0 bases and J by 8 bases; unmatched bases: 3. Germline V gene lookup returns CDR1 SGDLS and CDR2 YYNGEE. The CDR3 contains 14 residues. CDR3 residues: CASSVAGTGEKLFF. In DNA, the CDR3 is TGTGCCAGCAGCGTAGCGGGGACAGGAGAAAAACTGTTTTTT.

This chain connects TRBV6-5 to TRBJ1-6, with D maybe TRBD1 (5 bases). Germline CDR1 and CDR2: MNHEY and SVGAGI. The CDR3 runs 14 residues. V lost 2 bases to trimming and J lost 7 bases, with 9 bases between them. The CDR3 sequence is CASSYNQGNSPLHF. DNA for the CDR3: TGTGCCAGCAGTTACAACCAGGGCAATTCACCCCTCCACTTT.

The DNA for the CDR3 is TGTGCCAGCAGCACCCGGACAGGTAACACCGGGGAGCTGTTTTTT. Its protein product is CASSTRTGNTGELFF. This rearrangement joins TRBV21-1 to TRBJ2-2; the D segment call TRBD1 is taken from the table without a DNA check. TRBV21-1 counts as a pseudogene. The CDR3 has 15 residues.

The count of this clone is one. The gene calls are TRBV10-3 and TRBJ2-1, with D tentatively TRBD1 (5 bases). Trimming cost V 10 bases and J 4 bases, with 8 bases left between them. Germline V gene data show CDR1 as ENHRY and CDR2 as SYGVKD. The CDR3 loop spans 11 amino acids. The CDR3 spells CASTGYNEQFF. The CDR3, as DNA: TGTGCCAGTACAGGTTACAATGAGCAGTTCTTC.

The chain couples TRBV3-1 (or the pseudogene TRBV3-2) to TRBJ2-5, with TRBD1 identical over 11 bases. Germline V gene sequence: CDR1 LGHDT, CDR2 YNNKEL (reference sequence). The CDR3 covers 14 residues. Losses at the gene ends were 4 bases for V and 7 bases for J; bases not matched to a gene: 5. The CDR3 DNA reads as TGTGCCAGCAGCCGGACAGGGGGCCTAGGGACCCAGTACTTC. As protein: CASSRTGGLGTQYF.

This clone was detected only once. The chain couples TRBV25-1 to TRBJ1-6; no clear D gene. Trimming removed 3 bases from V and 7 bases from J, with 7 bases in between. Germline lookup yields CDR1 MGHDK and CDR2 SYGVNS. The CDR3 is made up of 13 amino acids. CDR3 in amino acids: CASSESLNSPLHF. CDR3 DNA sequence: TGTGCCAGCAGTGAGAGTCTGAATTCACCCCTCCACTTT. Complete variable domain (other parts from reference TRBV25-1 and TRBJ1-6): EADIYQTPRYLVIGTGKKITLECSQTMGHDKMYWYQQDPGMELHLIHYSYGVNSTEKGDLSSESTVSRIRTEHFPLTLESARPSHTSQYLCASSESLNSPLHFGNGTRLTVT.

This chain links TRBV7-2 with TRBJ1-5; weak D call: TRBD1 (6 bases). Germline values: CDR1 SGHTA, CDR2 FQGNSA. The CDR3 extends over 15 amino acids. The ends were cut back, 5 bases at V and 0 bases at J, with 11 bases in the middle. In DNA, the CDR3 is TGTGCCAGCAGCCAAACAGGGACTAGCAATCAGCCCCAGCATTTT. This sequence encodes CASSQTGTSNQPQHF.